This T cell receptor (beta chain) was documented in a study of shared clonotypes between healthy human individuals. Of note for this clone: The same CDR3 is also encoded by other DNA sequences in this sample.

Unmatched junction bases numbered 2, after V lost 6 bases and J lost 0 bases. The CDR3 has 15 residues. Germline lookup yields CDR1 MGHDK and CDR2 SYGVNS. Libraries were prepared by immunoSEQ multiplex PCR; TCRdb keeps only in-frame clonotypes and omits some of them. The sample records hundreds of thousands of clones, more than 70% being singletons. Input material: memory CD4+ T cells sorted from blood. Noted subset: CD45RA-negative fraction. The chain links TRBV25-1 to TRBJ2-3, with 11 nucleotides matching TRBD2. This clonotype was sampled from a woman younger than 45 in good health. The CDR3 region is CASSGTSGSTDTQYF. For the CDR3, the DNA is TGTGCCAGCAGCGGGACTAGCGGAAGCACAGATACGCAGTATTTT. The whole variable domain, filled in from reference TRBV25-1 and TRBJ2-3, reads EADIYQTPRYLVIGTGKKITLECSQTMGHDKMYWYQQDPGMELHLIHYSYGVNSTEKGDLSSESTVSRIRTEHFPLTLESARPSHTSQYLCASSGTSGSTDTQYFGPGTRLTVL.